One and the same sample provided the 18 T cell receptor beta chains below, sequenced in a study of T-cell memory formation after mild COVID-19. A single record per CDR3 protein comes from TCRdb applying MiXCR to the 5' RACE reads. Among around 82,000 distinct CDR3 sequences, 9.5% to 15% were seen once, and the ten largest hold roughly two fifths. Sequenced material: PBMCs or a T cell subset sorted from them (not recorded which). The receptors were sampled from a man younger than 35 who had mild COVID-19 (a few samples of this study predate the infection). Cell type and time point are not known.

The rearrangement links TRBV5-1 to TRBJ2-1, with D possibly matching TRBD2 (6 bases). The CDR3 extends over 17 amino acids. V was trimmed by 0 bases and J by 1 base, leaving 14 bases between them. Per germline, CDR1 SGHRS and CDR2 YFSETQ. CDR3 DNA: TGCGCCAGCAGCTTGGGAGTCGGGGGTGTATCCTACAATGAGCAGTTCTTC. Encoded protein: CASSLGVGGVSYNEQFF. Supplemented by reference TRBV5-1 and TRBJ2-1, the full variable domain reads KAGVTQTPRYLIKTRGQQVTLSCSPISGHRSVSWYQQTPGQGLQFLFEYFSETQRNKGNFPGRFSGRQFSNSRSEMNVSTLELGDSALYLCASSLGVGGVSYNEQFFGPGTRLTVL.

The gene calls are TRBV21-1 and TRBJ2-5; TRBD1 is the table's D call, not checked against the DNA. TRBV21-1 counts as a pseudogene. The CDR3 loop spans 16 amino acids. The CDR3 DNA is TGTGCCAGCAGCAAAAGAATCAGGGGCGTGGTGGAGACCCAGTACTTC. Amino acids: CASSKRIRGVVETQYF.

The V gene is TRBV12-3 or TRBV12-4, the J gene TRBJ2-3; the match to TRBD2 covers 15 bases. This CDR3 has 21 amino acids. With V trimmed by 0 bases and J by 2 bases, 12 bases remained unmatched. The CDR3 nucleotides are TGTGCCAGCAGTTTAGCCCCGGGACTAGCGGGGGGCCGGCTTTACACAGATACGCAGTATTTT. This encodes CASSLAPGLAGGRLYTDTQYF.

The V gene is TRBV4-2, the J gene TRBJ2-5; tentatively, D is TRBD1 (6 bases). The CDR3 is 16 residues long. The germline V gene has CDR1 LGHNA and CDR2 YNFKEQ. V lost 1 base and J 1 base, leaving 13 bases between the germline ends. The DNA for the CDR3 is TGTGCCAGCAGCCAAGGGCAGCAGGGGACCCAAGAGACCCAGTACTTC. Its protein product is CASSQGQQGTQETQYF.

CDR3 DNA sequence: TGTGCTAGTGGCTTGCTAACCACTGAAGCTTTCTTT. This sequence encodes CASGLLTTEAFF. This chain links TRBV12-5 with TRBJ1-1; D gene ambiguous. Germline CDR1 and CDR2: LGHNT and FRNRAP. The CDR3 is 12 residues long. V lost 6 bases, J lost 4 bases, and 9 bases lay in between.

The V and J genes are TRBV4-3 and TRBJ2-7; D is perhaps TRBD1 (5 bases). The V end lost 0 bases, the J end lost 1 base, and 7 bases lay between the germline ends. CDR3 length equals 14 residues. Germline V lookup: CDR1 LGHNA, CDR2 YSLEER. The CDR3 loop reads CASSQDRTSYEQYF. In DNA form, the CDR3 reads TGCGCCAGCAGCCAAGATAGGACATCCTACGAGCAGTACTTC.

In its sample, this clonotype was seen a few times. The chain uses TRBV7-9 and TRBJ1-1; maybe TRBD1 (5 bases). Germline values: CDR1 SEHNR, CDR2 FQNEAQ (reference sequence). The CDR3 runs to 12 residues. Between the trimmed V and J ends, which lost 5 bases and 5 bases, there was a span of 9 bases. The CDR3 sequence is CASSPTDTEAFF. The CDR3 DNA sequence: TGTGCCAGCAGCCCGACAGATACTGAAGCTTTCTTT.

The CDR3: CASSPRVGAYEQYF. The CDR3, as DNA: TGTGCCAGCAGCCCGAGAGTGGGAGCCTACGAGCAGTACTTC. The chain carries TRBV7-6 and TRBJ2-7; D perhaps matches TRBD2 (5 bases). Germline CDR1 SGHVS, CDR2 FNYEAQ. CDR3 size: 14 residues. V was cut by 5 bases and J by 2 bases, with 13 bases left in between.

In regard to this clonotype: The missing conserved phenylalanine or tryptophan at the end of this CDR3 makes a read error likely. This chain links TRBV6-1 with TRBJ2-7, with a weak D call TRBD2 (5 bases). The CDR3 runs 14 residues. V was clipped by 5 bases and J by 2 bases, with 13 bases between them. Germline lookup yields CDR1 MNHNS and CDR2 SASEGT. CDR3 DNA sequence: TGTGCCAGCAGTTTCTACCAGGAGGCCTACGAGCAGTACATC. It codes for CASSFYQEAYEQYI.

This clonotype was seen more than once but under ten times. This sequence joins TRBV7-9 and TRBJ1-1; D ambiguous. Per germline, CDR1 SEHNR and CDR2 FQNEAQ (reference sequence). The CDR3 sequence is 13 residues long. The germline V and J ends were trimmed by 1 base and 4 bases, with 7 bases remaining between them. CDR3 sequence: CASSLGTGTEAFF. The DNA of the CDR3 is TGTGCCAGCAGCTTAGGCACTGGCACTGAAGCTTTCTTT.

The rearrangement uses TRBV7-6 and TRBJ2-1, with 8 bases that match TRBD2. This CDR3 has 13 amino acids. V trimming: 7 bases; J trimming: 8 bases; junction bases outside the gene matches: 7. Looked up from germline, CDR1 is SGHVS and CDR2 is FNYEAQ. CDR3 sequence: CASTASGFDEQFF. CDR3 DNA: TGTGCCAGCACCGCTAGCGGGTTCGATGAGCAGTTCTTC. Complete variable domain (other parts from reference TRBV7-6 and TRBJ2-1): GAGVSQSPRYKVTKRGQDVALRCDPISGHVSLYWYRQALGQGPEFLTYFNYEAQQDKSGLPNDRFSAERPEGSISTLTIQRTEQRDSAMYRCASTASGFDEQFFGPGTRLTVL.

This clonotype came up a few times. The chain carries TRBV7-8 and TRBJ2-7, with D hard to call. The CDR3 extends over 14 amino acids. The V and J ends lost 2 bases and 1 base respectively, with 9 bases between them. Germline values: CDR1 SGHVS, CDR2 FQNEAQ. CDR3: CASSLILGSYEQYV. CDR3 in DNA: TGTGCCAGCAGCTTAATTCTGGGGTCCTACGAGCAGTACGTC.

Only a few counts were recorded for this clonotype. The gene calls are TRBV6-4 and TRBJ1-1, with D uncertain. This CDR3 has 13 residues. Trimming removed 4 bases at V and 3 bases at J, with 9 bases between. CDR1 and CDR2 (germline): MRHNA, SNTAGT. CDR3 loop: CASSASLYTEAFF. In DNA, the CDR3 is TGTGCCAGCAGTGCGAGTTTGTACACTGAAGCTTTCTTT.

The chain combines TRBV6-2 or TRBV6-3 with TRBJ2-7; D may be TRBD1 (7 bases). Trimming took off 6 bases at V and 5 bases at J, with 14 bases between the two ends. The CDR3 has 13 amino acids. Germline-derived CDR1 and CDR2 are MNHEY and SVGEGT. DNA of the CDR3: TGTGCCAGCAGAAAATCCAGGGGGGACGAGCAGTACGTC. Its protein product is CASRKSRGDEQYV.

V and J are TRBV7-3 and TRBJ2-1; TRBD2 matches 8 bases. Germline-derived CDR1 and CDR2 are SGHTA and FQGTGA. The V segment lost 1 base and the J segment 4 bases; nucleotides outside the gene matches: 9. The CDR3 runs 17 residues. The CDR3 coding sequence is TGTGCCAGCAGCTTAAATTTAGGGCTAGCGGGTTACAATGAGCAGTTCTTC. Encoded protein: CASSLNLGLAGYNEQFF.

V is TRBV5-1 and J is TRBJ2-2; TRBD1 matches 7 bases. The CDR3 is made up of 16 amino acids. Losses at the gene ends were 0 bases for V and 3 bases for J; bases not matched to a gene: 5. In germline, CDR1 is SGHRS, CDR2 YFSETQ. CDR3 DNA sequence: TGCGCCAGCAGCTTGGGTACAGGGGCGGACACCGGGGAGCTGTTTTTT. Translated, it gives CASSLGTGADTGELFF.

V gene TRBV6-2 or TRBV6-3 combines with J gene TRBJ1-5, with TRBD1 matching 8 bases. Germline lookup yields CDR1 MNHEY and CDR2 SVGEGT. The CDR3 has 16 residues. The V segment lost 4 bases and the J segment 0 bases; nucleotides outside the gene matches: 5. CDR3 nucleotides: TGTGCCAGCAGTTTCGGGACAGGTTATAGCAATCAGCCCCAGCATTTT. Translation: CASSFGTGYSNQPQHF.

The chain links TRBV7-2 to TRBJ1-6, with D possibly being TRBD1 (5 bases). Germline V gene lookup returns CDR1 SGHTA and CDR2 FQGNSA. The CDR3 covers 16 residues. V was shortened by 3 bases and J by 8 bases, with 17 bases between the two germline ends. The CDR3 loop is CASSFPKGRLDSPLHF. The CDR3 coding sequence is TGTGCCAGCAGCTTCCCCAAGGGGCGCCTGGATTCACCCCTCCACTTT.